This TCR beta chain was found in a study of blood T cell repertoires in COVID-19. Turning to the study itself: The cDNA or gDNA used as material had been derived from T cells, B-cell-depleted T cells, or PBMCs.

The protocol was immunoSEQ multiplex PCR, while the TCRdb copy is restricted to in-frame clones and leaves out a portion. Among around 290,000 clones listed, approximately 90% were seen once. With 4 bases clipped from V and 1 base from J, the junction kept 7 bases outside the gene matches. The germline CDR1 and CDR2 sequences are SGHRS and YFSETQ. The CDR3 is made up of 15 amino acids. This chain uses TRBV5-1 with TRBJ2-5; 7 bases map to TRBD1. Sequencing was carried out using peripheral blood. This clonotype was sampled from a woman in her twenties or thirties with COVID-19, enrolled during active disease. The CDR3 DNA is TGCGCCAGCAGCCTATTGACAGGGCCCCAAGAGACCCAGTACTTC. It encodes CASSLLTGPQETQYF.